A single sample gave rise to the 17 T cell receptor beta chains below, sequenced in a study of post-analysis software for immune sequencing data. These receptors are not linked to any known antigen. cDNA libraries of TCR beta carried unique molecular identifiers. From the PCR reads, TCRdb called clonotypes with MiXCR, one entry per CDR3 protein. The sample has around 180,000 distinct CDR3 sequences, roughly 30% seen once. General study points: Compared with controls, patients had more of five TRBV segments, including TRBV5-6, TRBV5-1 and TRBV20-1.

The sequenced material came from blood. The receptors shown here come from a girl between 5 and 17 years old with multiple sclerosis.

Many counts were recorded for this clonotype. The chain uses TRBV11-2 and TRBJ1-2, with TRBD1 as a possible D gene (5 bases). The CDR3 has 14 amino acids. V was shortened by 4 bases and J by 6 bases, with 15 bases between the two germline ends. The germline V gene encodes CDR1 SGHAT and CDR2 FQNNGV. The CDR3 here is CASSSSGRADGYTF. The CDR3 coding sequence is TGTGCCAGCAGCTCCTCCGGCAGGGCGGATGGCTACACCTTC.

This clonotype was counted at least ten times. The V gene is TRBV10-3, the J gene TRBJ2-7, with a tentative D call TRBD1 (6 bases). The V gene lost 10 bases and the J gene lost 0 bases, with 10 bases spanning the gap. The CDR3 is 12 amino acids. Germline V CDR1 and CDR2: ENHRY, SYGVKD. CDR3 loop: CASRTASYEQYF. As DNA, the CDR3 is TGTGCCAGCCGGACAGCCTCCTACGAGCAGTACTTC.

Ten or more counts support this clonotype. The chain is built from TRBV5-1 and TRBJ2-7; no firm D call. CDR1 and CDR2 from the germline V gene are SGHRS and YFSETQ. The CDR3 length is 14 residues. V lost 5 bases and J 0 bases, leaving 12 bases between the germline ends. The CDR3 loop is CASREGAGSYEQYF. The CDR3, as DNA: TGCGCCAGCAGGGAAGGCGCCGGCTCCTACGAGCAGTACTTC.

This clonotype was observed a handful of times. This chain links TRBV5-5 with TRBJ2-1, with 8 bases aligning to TRBD2. This CDR3 region has 16 residues. The ends lost 0 bases at V and 8 bases at J; junction bases unmatched: 10. Germline V gives CDR1 SGHKS, CDR2 YYEKEE (reference sequence). The CDR3 DNA follows: TGTGCCAGCAGCTTGGCCCTGCCGGGACTAGTCTATGAGCAGTTCTTC. Translating it yields CASSLALPGLVYEQFF.

This clonotype was seen only a few times. The genes are TRBV15 and TRBJ2-1; perhaps TRBD1 as D (6 bases). Looked up from germline, CDR1 is LNHNV and CDR2 is YYDKDF (reference sequence). The CDR3 runs 13 residues. Trimming removed 11 bases from V and 1 base from J, with 12 bases in between. CDR3 region: CASRGTSYNEQFF. As DNA, the CDR3 is TGTGCCTCCCGTGGGACATCCTACAATGAGCAGTTCTTC.

This clonotype was seen ten or more times. The chain combines TRBV15 with TRBJ2-5; D uncertain. The CDR3 is made up of 14 amino acids. Germline values: CDR1 LNHNV, CDR2 YYDKDF (reference sequence). V was clipped by 0 bases and J by 1 base, with 6 bases between them. In nucleotides, the CDR3 is TGTGCCACCAGCAGAGACGGCAGCCAAGAGACCCAGTACTTC. It yields the protein CATSRDGSQETQYF. The whole variable domain, remainder taken from reference TRBV15 and TRBJ2-5, is DAMVIQNPRYQVTQFGKPVTLSCSQTLNHNVMYWYQQKSSQAPKLLFHYYDKDFNNEADTPDNFQSRRPNTSFCFLDIRSPGLGDTAMYLCATSRDGSQETQYFGPGTRLLVL.

The sample holds many counts of this clonotype. The chain has TRBV14 and TRBJ2-5; 8 bases map to TRBD2. The V segment lost 1 base and the J segment 7 bases; nucleotides outside the gene matches: 8. Germline-derived CDR1 and CDR2 are SGHDN and FVKESK. The CDR3 is 15 amino acids. The CDR3 DNA reads TGTGCCAGCAGCCAAGCCGGACTAGCCTTTGGGACCCAGTACTTC. This gives the protein CASSQAGLAFGTQYF.

The rearrangement links TRBV27 to TRBJ1-1; D is undetermined. The length of the CDR3 is 12 residues. Trimming took 8 bases from V and 3 from J, leaving 10 bases between them. The germline V gene has CDR1 MNHEY and CDR2 SMNVEV (reference sequence). CDR3: CASADRYTEAFF. The CDR3 bases are TGTGCCAGCGCCGACCGTTACACTGAAGCTTTCTTT.

This clonotype was seen at least ten times. The chain links TRBV20-1 to TRBJ2-1, with TRBD2 matching 11 bases. V was pared by 2 bases and J by 9 bases, with 12 bases of the junction left unmatched. Germline V gene data show CDR1 as DFQATT and CDR2 as SNEGSKA (reference sequence). This CDR3 has 16 amino acids. The chain's CDR3 is CSARFQLAGEGGEQFF. The CDR3 region has the DNA TGCAGTGCTAGATTCCAACTAGCGGGAGAGGGTGGTGAGCAGTTCTTC.

This clonotype showed up just a few times. A much larger clone is a single base away; this may be a read error. The chain employs TRBV29-1 and TRBJ2-7; D may be TRBD1 or TRBD2 (5 bases each). This CDR3 has 12 residues. With 7 bases removed from V and 4 bases from J, the gap between germline ends came to 14 bases. Germline V gene sequence: CDR1 SQVTM, CDR2 ANQGSEA. CDR3 bases: TGCAGCGCTCTCACGGGACGGTACGAGCAGTACTTC. Its protein product is CSALTGRYEQYF.

The rearrangement joins TRBV7-2 to TRBJ1-2; a weak D match, TRBD1 (6 bases). Germline CDR1 SGHTA, CDR2 FQGNSA. The CDR3 runs 15 residues. The V and J ends lost 5 bases and 4 bases respectively, with 17 bases between them. CDR3 nucleotide sequence: TGTGCCAGCAGCCGCCGGAGGGGGAGCGGCTATGGCTACACCTTC. It translates to CASSRRRGSGYGYTF.

Concerning this clonotype: Being one base from a much bigger clone, this may be a read error. This chain joins TRBV7-3 and TRBJ2-1; D possibly corresponds to TRBD1 (5 bases). From germline, CDR1 is SGHTA and CDR2 FQGTGA. CDR3 length: 14 residues. V gave up 4 bases and J gave up 4 bases, with 11 bases separating them. The CDR3 loop reads CASSCGQSYNEQFF. DNA of the CDR3: TGTGCCAGCAGCTGCGGACAATCGTACAATGAGCAGTTCTTC.

This clonotype was seen many times. The V gene is TRBV10-3, the J gene TRBJ2-7; 9 bases line up with TRBD1. Germline assignment: CDR1 ENHRY and CDR2 SYGVKD. The CDR3 length is 15 residues. V lost 3 bases to trimming and J lost 1 base; unmatched junction nucleotides: 4. The CDR3 coding sequence is TGTGCCATCAGTGATTCCGGGACAGGGTCCTACGAGCAGTACTTC. It is translated as CAISDSGTGSYEQYF.

This clonotype was detected a few times. This sequence joins TRBV20-1 and TRBJ2-3, with D perhaps TRBD1 or TRBD2 (5 bases each). This CDR3 spans 14 amino acids. The germline CDR1 and CDR2 sequences are DFQATT and SNEGSKA (reference sequence). The V end was cut by 3 bases, the J end by 1 base, with 11 bases between. As DNA, the CDR3 is TGCAGTGCTAGCACGGGACGCGGCACAGATACGCAGTATTTT. Residues: CSASTGRGTDTQYF.

The chain is built from TRBV6-1 and TRBJ2-2; 11 positions match TRBD2. The CDR3 has 16 amino acids. Trimming cost V 7 bases and J 6 bases; bases outside gene matches: 10. Germline V gene data show CDR1 as MNHNS and CDR2 as SASEGT. The CDR3 DNA reads as TGTGCCAGCATAGCGGGAGGGCCTTTGGTTGCCGGGGAGCTGTTTTTT. It codes for CASIAGGPLVAGELFF.

V gene TRBV20-1 combines with J gene TRBJ2-5, with 7 bases lining up with TRBD2. CDR1 and CDR2 (germline): DFQATT, SNEGSKA (reference sequence). This CDR3 region has 15 residues. V lost 8 bases and J lost 5; bases outside the gene matches: 17. In DNA, the CDR3 is TGCAGTACAATAACTTTACGGGAGGCCCTTGAGACCCAGTACTTC. Translation gives CSTITLREALETQYF.

The gene calls are TRBV12-3 or TRBV12-4 and TRBJ1-5; D is unclear. The CDR3 spans 14 residues. V dropped 3 bases and J dropped 5 bases, with 11 bases sitting between them. The CDR3 here is CASSFYIGDQPQHF. The DNA for the CDR3 is TGTGCCAGCAGTTTCTATATCGGGGATCAGCCCCAGCATTTT.